A single sample gave rise to the 3 T cell receptor beta chains below, sequenced in a study of T cell responses to AZD1222 COVID-19 vaccine. Assay used: immunoSEQ multiplex PCR; TCRdb lists only in-frame clones, some missing. The data contain 150,000 to 190,000 clones, 80% to 90% of them singletons. The specimen was peripheral blood, collected after recovery from COVID-19. These receptors were obtained from an adult who had recovered from COVID-19.

The rearrangement joins TRBV5-1 to TRBJ2-6, with 10 nucleotides matching TRBD1. Losses at the gene ends were 2 bases for V and 0 bases for J; bases not matched to a gene: 5. Per germline, CDR1 SGHRS and CDR2 YFSETQ. This CDR3 is 18 amino acids long. For the CDR3, the DNA is TGCGCCAGCAGCTTACCGGGACAGGGGAACTCTGGGGCCAACGTCCTGACTTTC. Protein: CASSLPGQGNSGANVLTF.

This chain connects TRBV7-2 to TRBJ2-5; D possibly corresponds to TRBD2 (6 bases). This CDR3 comprises 13 residues. The V gene lost 5 bases and the J gene lost 4 bases, with 11 bases spanning the gap. The germline gives CDR1 SGHTA, CDR2 FQGNSA. For the CDR3, the DNA is TGTGCCAGCAGCCGGGGGATCGGAGAGACCCAGTACTTC. It codes for CASSRGIGETQYF.

CDR3 nucleotides: TGTGCCAGCAGCTCGGCTATCCGGGACAACACCTACGAGCAGTACTTC. Translation gives CASSSAIRDNTYEQYF. The chain uses TRBV5-4 and TRBJ2-7; TRBD1 is a possible D gene (6 bases). V lost 3 bases to trimming and J lost 2 bases, with 18 bases between them. CDR3 size: 16 residues. Germline CDR1 SGHNT, CDR2 YYREEE (reference sequence).